The 8 T cell receptor beta chains listed next were all sequenced from one sample in a study of blood T cells in healthy people across ages. Primers used in a second PCR of about 6 to 11 cycles were a sample-barcoded 5' primer and a J-beta primer mix. TCRdb re-called the 5' RACE reads through MiXCR, storing one row per CDR3 protein. The sample records 700,000 to 800,000 distinct CDR3 sequences, about 40% being singletons. Sequenced input: blood. The source of these receptors is a woman aged 60-75 years in good health.

This clonotype was counted only a few times. This chain links TRBV7-2 with TRBJ1-1, with 8 bases that match TRBD1. V was clipped by 5 bases and J by 5 bases; unmatched bases: 4. The germline V gene encodes CDR1 SGHTA and CDR2 FQGNSA. The CDR3 runs to 13 residues. The CDR3 coding sequence is TGTGCCAGCAGCGCCCGACAGGGGACTGAAGCTTTCTTT. It encodes CASSARQGTEAFF.

This clonotype came up once. The V call is TRBV9, the J call TRBJ2-3, with D uncertain. Germline CDR1 is SGDLS and CDR2 is YYNGEE. This CDR3 is 13 amino acids long. V lost 1 base and J lost 2, with 5 bases in between. The CDR3 coding sequence is TGTGCCAGCAGCGTACTAATCACAGATACGCAGTATTTT. Translated: CASSVLITDTQYF.

This chain links TRBV4-3 with TRBJ2-1, with D perhaps TRBD2 (7 bases). The CDR3 totals 15 residues. Germline CDR1 and CDR2: LGHNA and YSLEER. The V end lost 4 bases, the J end lost 2 bases, and 12 bases lay between the germline ends. CDR3 coding DNA: TGCGCCAGCAGCCCCTTGGGGGGGCCCTACAATGAGCAGTTCTTC. Protein: CASSPLGGPYNEQFF.

The rearrangement uses TRBV20-1 and TRBJ2-7, with 7 bases that match TRBD2. V shed 0 bases and J 2 bases; nucleotides not matched to a gene: 7. The CDR3 runs to 15 residues. In germline, CDR1 is DFQATT, CDR2 SNEGSKA (reference sequence). DNA for the CDR3: TGCAGTGCTAGAGATCTTGCGGGGGAGCCCTACGAGCAGTACTTC. Translation gives CSARDLAGEPYEQYF.

This clonotype turned up a few times. The chain couples TRBV25-1 to TRBJ2-5, with D possibly being TRBD1 (7 bases). Germline CDR1 reads MGHDK; CDR2 reads SYGVNS. The ends were cut back, 6 bases at V and 5 bases at J, with 19 bases in the middle. The CDR3 is made up of 15 amino acids. CDR3 nucleotides: TGTGCCAGCAGGGTGGGGGGACAGCCTCGTGAGACCCAGTACTTC. Protein sequence: CASRVGGQPRETQYF.

This clonotype was counted a few times. The chain couples TRBV20-1 to TRBJ2-7; 12 nucleotides match TRBD2. The ends lost 7 bases at V and 1 base at J; junction bases unmatched: 5. Germline CDR1 and CDR2: DFQATT and SNEGSKA (reference sequence). There are 14 residues in the CDR3. The CDR3 DNA reads as TGCAGTGGGAGACTAGCGGGAGCATCCTACGAGCAGTACTTC. Its protein is CSGRLAGASYEQYF.

This chain links TRBV7-2 with TRBJ2-3, with D possibly TRBD1 on 5 matching bases. In germline, CDR1 is SGHTA, CDR2 FQGNSA. V lost 4 bases, J lost 2 bases, and 10 bases lay in between. This CDR3 is 14 amino acids long. The CDR3 reads CASSSGRPTDTQYF. The DNA of the CDR3 is TGTGCCAGCAGCTCAGGGCGACCCACAGATACGCAGTATTTT.

This chain connects TRBV7-2 to TRBJ1-5, with D perhaps matching TRBD1 (5 bases). The CDR3 totals 15 residues. V was clipped by 6 bases and J by 2 bases, with 14 bases between them. Germline assignment: CDR1 SGHTA and CDR2 FQGNSA. As DNA, the CDR3 is TGTGCCAGCAGGCCGGGACCCAGTGGCAATCAGCCCCAGCATTTT. Translation gives CASRPGPSGNQPQHF.